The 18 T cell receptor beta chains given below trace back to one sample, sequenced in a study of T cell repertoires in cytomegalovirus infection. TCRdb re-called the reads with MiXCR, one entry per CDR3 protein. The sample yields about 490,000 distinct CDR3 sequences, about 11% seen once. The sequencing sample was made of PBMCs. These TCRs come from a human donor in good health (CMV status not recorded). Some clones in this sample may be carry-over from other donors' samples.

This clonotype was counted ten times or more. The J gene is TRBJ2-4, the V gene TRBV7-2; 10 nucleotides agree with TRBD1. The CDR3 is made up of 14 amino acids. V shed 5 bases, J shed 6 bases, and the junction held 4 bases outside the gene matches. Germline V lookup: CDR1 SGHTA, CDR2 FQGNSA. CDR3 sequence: CASSGTGVGNIQYF. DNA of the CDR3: TGTGCCAGCAGCGGGACAGGGGTGGGAAACATTCAGTACTTC.

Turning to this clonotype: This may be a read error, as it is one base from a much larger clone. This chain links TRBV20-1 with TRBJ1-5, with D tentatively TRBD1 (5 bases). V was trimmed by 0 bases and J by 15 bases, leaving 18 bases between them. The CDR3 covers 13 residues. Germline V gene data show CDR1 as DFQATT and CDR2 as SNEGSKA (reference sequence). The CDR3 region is CSAREGRDGVSHF. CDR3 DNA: TGCAGTGCTAGAGAGGGCCGGGACGGGGTGTCGCATTTT.

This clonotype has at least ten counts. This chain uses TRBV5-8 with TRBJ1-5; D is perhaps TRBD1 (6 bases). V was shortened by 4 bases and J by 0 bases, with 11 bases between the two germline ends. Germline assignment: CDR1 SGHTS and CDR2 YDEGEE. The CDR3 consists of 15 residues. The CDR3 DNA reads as TGTGCCAGCAGCGCCTGGACAGTTAGCAATCAGCCCCAGCATTTT. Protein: CASSAWTVSNQPQHF.

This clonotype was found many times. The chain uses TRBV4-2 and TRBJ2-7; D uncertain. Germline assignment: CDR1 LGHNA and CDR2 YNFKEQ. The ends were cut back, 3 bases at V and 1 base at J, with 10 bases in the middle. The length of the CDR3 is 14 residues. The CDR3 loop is CASSHADGSYEQYF. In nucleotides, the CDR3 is TGTGCCAGCAGCCACGCGGACGGATCCTACGAGCAGTACTTC.

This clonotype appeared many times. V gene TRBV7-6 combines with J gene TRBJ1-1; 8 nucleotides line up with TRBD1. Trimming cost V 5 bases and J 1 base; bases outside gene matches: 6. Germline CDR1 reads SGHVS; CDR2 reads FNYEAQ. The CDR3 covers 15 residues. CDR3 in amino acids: CASSPRQGWNTEAFF. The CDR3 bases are TGTGCCAGCAGCCCTAGACAGGGGTGGAACACTGAAGCTTTCTTT.

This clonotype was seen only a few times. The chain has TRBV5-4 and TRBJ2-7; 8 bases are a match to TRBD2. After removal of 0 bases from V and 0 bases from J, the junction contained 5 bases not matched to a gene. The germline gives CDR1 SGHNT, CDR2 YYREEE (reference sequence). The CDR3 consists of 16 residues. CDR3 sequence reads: CASSLGARGASYEQYF. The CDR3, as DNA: TGTGCCAGCAGCTTGGGTGCGCGGGGGGCCTCCTACGAGCAGTACTTC.

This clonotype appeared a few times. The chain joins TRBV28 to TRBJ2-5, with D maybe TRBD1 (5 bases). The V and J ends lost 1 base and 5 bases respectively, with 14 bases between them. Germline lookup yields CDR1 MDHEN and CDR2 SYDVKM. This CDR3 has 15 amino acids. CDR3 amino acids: CASSLSVRVLETQYF. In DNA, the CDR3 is TGTGCCAGCAGTTTATCCGTCAGGGTGTTGGAGACCCAGTACTTC.

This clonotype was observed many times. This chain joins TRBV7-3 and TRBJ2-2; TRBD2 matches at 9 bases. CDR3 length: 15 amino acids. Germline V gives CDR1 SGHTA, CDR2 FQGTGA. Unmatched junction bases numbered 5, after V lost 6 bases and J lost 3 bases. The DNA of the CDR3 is TGTGCCAGCAGTCGGACTAGCGACCACACCGGGGAGCTGTTTTTT. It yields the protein CASSRTSDHTGELFF.

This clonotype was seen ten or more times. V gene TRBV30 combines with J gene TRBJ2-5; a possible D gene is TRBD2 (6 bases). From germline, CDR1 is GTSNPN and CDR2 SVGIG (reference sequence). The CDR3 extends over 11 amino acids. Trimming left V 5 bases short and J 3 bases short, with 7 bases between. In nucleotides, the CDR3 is TGTGCCTGGGGAGGGGAAGAGACCCAGTACTTC. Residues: CAWGGEETQYF.

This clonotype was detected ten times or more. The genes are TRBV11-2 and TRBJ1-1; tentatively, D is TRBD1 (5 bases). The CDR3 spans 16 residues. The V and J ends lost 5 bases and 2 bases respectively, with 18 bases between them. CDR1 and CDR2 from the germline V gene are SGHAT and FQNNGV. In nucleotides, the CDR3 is TGTGCCAGCAGCCAGCCTCGCAGGGATGATAACACTGAAGCTTTCTTT. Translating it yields CASSQPRRDDNTEAFF.

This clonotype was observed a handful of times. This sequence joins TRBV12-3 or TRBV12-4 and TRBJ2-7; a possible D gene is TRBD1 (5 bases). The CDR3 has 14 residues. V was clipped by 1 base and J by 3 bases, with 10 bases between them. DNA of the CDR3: TGTGCCAGCAGTTTAGATACCAGGGACTACGAGCAGTACTTC. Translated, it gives CASSLDTRDYEQYF.

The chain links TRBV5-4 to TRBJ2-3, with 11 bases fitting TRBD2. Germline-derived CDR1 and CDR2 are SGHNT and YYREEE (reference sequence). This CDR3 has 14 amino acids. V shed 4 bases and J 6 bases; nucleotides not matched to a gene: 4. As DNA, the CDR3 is TGTGCCAGCAGCATAGCGGGAGGGCCCGATACGCAGTATTTT. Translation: CASSIAGGPDTQYF.

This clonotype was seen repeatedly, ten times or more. The CDR3 here is CASSEWASEETQYF. In DNA form, the CDR3 reads TGTGCCAGCAGTGAATGGGCCTCGGAAGAGACCCAGTACTTC. The chain carries TRBV2 and TRBJ2-5, with no clear D. The CDR3 sequence is 14 residues long. V was clipped by 2 bases and J by 3 bases, with 10 bases between them. Germline assignment: CDR1 SNHLY and CDR2 FYNNEI. Full variable domain (remainder filled in from reference TRBV2 and TRBJ2-5): EPEVTQTPSHQVTQMGQEVILRCVPISNHLYFYWYRQILGQKVEFLVSFYNNEISEKSEIFDDQFSVERPDGSNFTLKIRSTKLEDSAMYFCASSEWASEETQYFGPGTRLLVL.

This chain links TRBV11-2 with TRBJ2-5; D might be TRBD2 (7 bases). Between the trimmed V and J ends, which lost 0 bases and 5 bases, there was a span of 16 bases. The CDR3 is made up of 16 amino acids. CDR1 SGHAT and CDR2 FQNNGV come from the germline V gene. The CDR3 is CASSLEPARGGETQYF. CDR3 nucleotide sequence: TGTGCCAGCAGCTTAGAACCCGCAAGGGGGGGGGAGACCCAGTACTTC.

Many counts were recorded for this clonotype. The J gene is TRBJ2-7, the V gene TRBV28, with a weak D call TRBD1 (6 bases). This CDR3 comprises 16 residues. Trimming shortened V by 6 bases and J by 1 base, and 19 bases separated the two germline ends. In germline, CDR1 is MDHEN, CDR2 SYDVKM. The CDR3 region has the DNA TGTGCCAGCAGCCACATCGAGGGGGTATGGTCCTACGAGCAGTACTTC. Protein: CASSHIEGVWSYEQYF.

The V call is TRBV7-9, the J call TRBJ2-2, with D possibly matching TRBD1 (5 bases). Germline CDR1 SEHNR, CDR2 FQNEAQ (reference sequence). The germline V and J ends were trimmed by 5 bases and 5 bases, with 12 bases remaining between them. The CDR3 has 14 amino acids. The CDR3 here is CASSTQGRTGELFF. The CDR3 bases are TGTGCCAGCAGCACTCAGGGAAGGACCGGGGAGCTGTTTTTT.

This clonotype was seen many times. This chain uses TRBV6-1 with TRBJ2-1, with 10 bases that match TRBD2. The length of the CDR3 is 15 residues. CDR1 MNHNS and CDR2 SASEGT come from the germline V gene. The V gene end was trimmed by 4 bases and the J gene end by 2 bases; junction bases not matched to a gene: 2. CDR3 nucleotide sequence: TGTGCCAGCAGTGCCCTAGCGGGGGCCTACAATGAGCAGTTCTTC. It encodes CASSALAGAYNEQFF.

Written as DNA, the CDR3 is TGTGCCAGCAGCTTAGAACCAGGGCAACAAGAGACCCAGTACTTC. Its translation is CASSLEPGQQETQYF. The chain couples TRBV5-4 to TRBJ2-5; D is possibly TRBD1 (5 bases). V was shortened by 2 bases and J by 2 bases, with 13 bases between the two germline ends. Per the germline V gene, CDR1 is SGHNT and CDR2 is YYREEE (reference sequence). This CDR3 comprises 15 residues.